Each of the 9 T cell receptor beta chains below was sequenced from the same sample in a study of HIV-infected patients and healthy controls. About 550 ng RNA was reverse transcribed with alpha and beta constant-region primers. Separate chain-specific third strand synthesis with multiplexing indices produced the alpha and beta libraries. TCRdb independently ran MiXCR on the 5' RACE reads; one entry per CDR3 protein. The sample lists over 8,000 distinct CDR3 sequences; under 8.5% were seen once. All unsorted peripheral T cells were captured because whole blood was used without fractionation. The specimen sequenced was blood. These receptors came from an adult in good health.

This clonotype appeared many times. The gene calls are TRBV12-3 or TRBV12-4 and TRBJ1-1; no firm D call. Trimming stripped 2 bases from V and 4 bases from J, with 11 bases between. The CDR3 has 14 amino acids. The CDR3 DNA reads TGTGCCAGCAGTTTAACCGGGTTCGGCACTGAAGCTTTCTTT. Amino acid sequence: CASSLTGFGTEAFF.

This clonotype was seen many times. The chain couples TRBV18 to TRBJ1-1; no clear D. Germline V gene lookup returns CDR1 KGHSH and CDR2 LQKENI. The ends were cut back, 3 bases at V and 10 bases at J, with 21 bases in the middle. CDR3 length: 15 amino acids. CDR3 in amino acids: CASSPHPYDLAGAFF. CDR3 nucleotides: TGTGCCAGCTCACCGCACCCCTATGACCTGGCGGGAGCTTTCTTT.

This clonotype was recorded many times. This chain uses TRBV2 with TRBJ2-3; 8 bases match TRBD2. The trim removed 6 bases at V and 1 base at J, leaving 3 bases unmatched. The CDR3 extends over 14 amino acids. Germline V CDR1 and CDR2: SNHLY, FYNNEI. Here the CDR3 DNA reads TGTGCCAGCAGCGTGGGACTAGGCACAGATACGCAGTATTTT. It is translated as CASSVGLGTDTQYF. Complete variable domain (other parts from reference TRBV2 and TRBJ2-3): EPEVTQTPSHQVTQMGQEVILRCVPISNHLYFYWYRQILGQKVEFLVSFYNNEISEKSEIFDDQFSVERPDGSNFTLKIRSTKLEDSAMYFCASSVGLGTDTQYFGPGTRLTVL.

This clonotype is deemed medium-sized. The chain links TRBV7-6 to TRBJ2-5, with 7 bases fitting TRBD1. Germline V CDR1 and CDR2: SGHVS, FNYEAQ. CDR3 length: 15 amino acids. With 6 bases clipped from V and 1 base from J, the junction kept 8 bases outside the gene matches. CDR3: CASSVRDSSQETQYF. CDR3 bases: TGTGCCAGCAGTGTTAGGGACAGTAGCCAAGAGACCCAGTACTTC.

This clonotype was detected ten times or more. This chain joins TRBV25-1 and TRBJ1-3; the D gene is possibly TRBD1 (5 bases). This CDR3 is 13 amino acids long. The germline V gene encodes CDR1 MGHDK and CDR2 SYGVNS. Trimming shortened V by 2 bases and J by 10 bases, and 12 bases separated the two germline ends. The CDR3 DNA reads as TGTGCCAGCAGTGAAATCGGAGCAGGGACCATATATTTT. It is translated as CASSEIGAGTIYF. The full variable domain, completed using reference TRBV25-1 and TRBJ1-3, is EADIYQTPRYLVIGTGKKITLECSQTMGHDKMYWYQQDPGMELHLIHYSYGVNSTEKGDLSSESTVSRIRTEHFPLTLESARPSHTSQYLCASSEIGAGTIYFGEGSWLTVV.

V usage is TRBV7-6 and J usage is TRBJ1-2; D remains unclear. The V end was cut by 1 base, the J end by 6 bases, with 12 bases between. Germline V gene sequence: CDR1 SGHVS, CDR2 FNYEAQ. The CDR3 length is 14 residues. CDR3 DNA sequence: TGTGCCAGCAGCTTAGGTCTGGGTGGAAATGGCTACACCTTC. It encodes CASSLGLGGNGYTF.

This clonotype was detected only a few times. The chain carries TRBV5-6 and TRBJ2-5; D is perhaps TRBD1 or TRBD2 (6 bases each). CDR1 and CDR2 from the germline V gene are SGHDT and YYEEEE. Trimming removed 0 bases at V and 6 bases at J, with 21 bases between. This CDR3 is 17 amino acids long. The CDR3 nucleotides read TGTGCCAGCAGCTTGGTGCTCGGGGGCGCGCCTTCGCAGACCCAGTACTTC. Encoded protein: CASSLVLGGAPSQTQYF.

The table lists this clonotype with a few counts. The chain carries TRBV6-5 and TRBJ1-1, with a weak D call TRBD1 (5 bases). Trimming left V 6 bases short and J 0 bases short, with 26 bases between. Per germline, CDR1 MNHEY and CDR2 SVGAGI. CDR3 length: 19 residues. The CDR3 DNA is TGTGCCAGCAGGCCCTGGTCGCCTCGAGGGGTTAGTATGAACACTGAAGCTTTCTTT. Translating it yields CASRPWSPRGVSMNTEAFF.

The chain couples TRBV12-3 or TRBV12-4 to TRBJ2-5; D is possibly TRBD2 (7 bases). The CDR3 has 14 amino acids. V was pared by 3 bases and J by 5 bases, with 13 bases between. The CDR3 DNA sequence: TGTGCCAGCAGTTTCGGGGGGCCCCGGGAGACCCAGTACTTC. Translating it yields CASSFGGPRETQYF.